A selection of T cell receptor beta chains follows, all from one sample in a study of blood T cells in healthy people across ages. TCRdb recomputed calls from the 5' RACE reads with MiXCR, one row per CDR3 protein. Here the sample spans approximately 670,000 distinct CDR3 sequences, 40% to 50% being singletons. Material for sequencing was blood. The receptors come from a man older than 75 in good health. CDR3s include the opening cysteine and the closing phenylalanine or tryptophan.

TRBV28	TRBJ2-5	CASNNDRGRTQYF
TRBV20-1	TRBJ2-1	CSARELAGSYNEQFF
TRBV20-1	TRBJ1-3	CSALLFGTGAGNTIYF
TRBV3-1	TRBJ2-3	CASSQDMRRTDTQYF
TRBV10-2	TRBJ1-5	CASSEWGEPQHF
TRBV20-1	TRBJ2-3	CSATSPPGASTDTQYF
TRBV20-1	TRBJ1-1	CSARDLGCEAFF
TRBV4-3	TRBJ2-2	CASSQDYGRLTTGELFF
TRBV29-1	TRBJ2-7	CSVGDYPYEQYF
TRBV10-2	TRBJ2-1	CASSESDRGRNEQFF
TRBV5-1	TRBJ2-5	CASSFSGTDKETQYF
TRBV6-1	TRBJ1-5	CAQTGSGQPQHF
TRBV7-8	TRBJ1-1	CASSETPRNTEAFF
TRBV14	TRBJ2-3	CASSLLGGGTDTQYF
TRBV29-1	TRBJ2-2	CSVAQGKNTGELFF
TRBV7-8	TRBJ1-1	CASSLGQINTEAFF
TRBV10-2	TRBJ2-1	CASSEFSATSGSGNEQFF
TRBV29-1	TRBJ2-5	CSGVSVGWETQYF
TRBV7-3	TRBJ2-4	CASSRDRDGWQYF
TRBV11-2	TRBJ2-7	CASSLGLGQEDYEQYF
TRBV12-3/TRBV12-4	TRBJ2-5	CASSSRRSTDAETQYF
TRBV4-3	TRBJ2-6	CASSQVARGSGANVLTF